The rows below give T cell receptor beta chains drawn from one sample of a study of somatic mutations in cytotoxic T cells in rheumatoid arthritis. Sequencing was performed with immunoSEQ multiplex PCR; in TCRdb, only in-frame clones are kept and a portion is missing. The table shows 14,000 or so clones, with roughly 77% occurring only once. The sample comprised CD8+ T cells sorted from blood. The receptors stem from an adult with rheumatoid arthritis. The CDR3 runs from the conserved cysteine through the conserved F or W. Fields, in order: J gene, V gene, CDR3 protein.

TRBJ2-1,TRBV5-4,CASSPREGGIEQFF
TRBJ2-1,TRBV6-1,CASSRPGQTYNEQFF
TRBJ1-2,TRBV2,CASRWTANYGYTF
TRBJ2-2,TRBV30,CAWSVTTSGELFF
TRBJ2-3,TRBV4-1,CASSHHGTSGGTWVDTQYF
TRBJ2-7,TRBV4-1,CASSHLDGYEQYF
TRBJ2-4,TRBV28,CASSLVSGRKFAKNIQYF
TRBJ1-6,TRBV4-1,CASSQDHSSYNSPLHF
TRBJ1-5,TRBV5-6,CASSLGGYGQPQHF
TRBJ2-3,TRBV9,CASRDVGLWGADTQYF
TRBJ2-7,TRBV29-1,CSVRAPSSYEQYF
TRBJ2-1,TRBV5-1,CASSLVYNEQFF
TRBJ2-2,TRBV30,CAWALAGGGRELFF
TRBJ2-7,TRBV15,CATSREDDGDYEQYF
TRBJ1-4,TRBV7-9,CASSLLVVGEKLFF
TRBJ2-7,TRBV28,CASSGNRAGGYEQYF
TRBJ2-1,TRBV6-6,CASSPIDGSSYNEQFF